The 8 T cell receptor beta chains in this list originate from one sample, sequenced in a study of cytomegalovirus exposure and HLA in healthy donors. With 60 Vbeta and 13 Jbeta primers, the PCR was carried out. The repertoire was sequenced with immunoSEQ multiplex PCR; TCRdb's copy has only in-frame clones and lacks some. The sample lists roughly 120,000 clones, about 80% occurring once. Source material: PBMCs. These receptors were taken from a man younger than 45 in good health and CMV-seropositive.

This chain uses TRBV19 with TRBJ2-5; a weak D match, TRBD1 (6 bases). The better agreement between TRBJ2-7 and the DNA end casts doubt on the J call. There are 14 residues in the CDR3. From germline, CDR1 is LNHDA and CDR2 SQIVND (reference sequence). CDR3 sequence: CASSGRWGPYEQYF. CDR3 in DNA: TGTGCCAGTAGTGGACGGTGGGGGCCTTACGAGCAGTACTTC.

The CDR3 is CSVAEGYYEQYF. CDR3 coding DNA: TGCAGCGTTGCGGAGGGCTACTACGAGCAGTACTTC. This chain uses TRBV29-1 with TRBJ2-7; the D gene is possibly TRBD2 (6 bases). The CDR3 totals 12 residues. V was pared by 4 bases and J by 3 bases, with 10 bases between. Germline V CDR1 and CDR2: SQVTM, ANQGSEA.

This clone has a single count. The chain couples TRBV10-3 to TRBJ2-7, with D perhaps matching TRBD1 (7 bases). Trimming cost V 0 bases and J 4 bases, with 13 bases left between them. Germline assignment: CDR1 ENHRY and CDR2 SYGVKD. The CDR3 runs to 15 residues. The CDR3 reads CAISESRQGLYEQYF. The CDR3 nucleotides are TGTGCCATCAGTGAGTCACGACAGGGACTTTACGAGCAGTACTTC.

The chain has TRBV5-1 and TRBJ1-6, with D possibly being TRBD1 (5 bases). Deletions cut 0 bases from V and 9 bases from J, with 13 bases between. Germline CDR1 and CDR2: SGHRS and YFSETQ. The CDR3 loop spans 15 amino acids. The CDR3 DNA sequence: TGCGCCAGCAGCTTGGCAGGGTATGAGGCTTCACCCCTCCACTTT. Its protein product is CASSLAGYEASPLHF. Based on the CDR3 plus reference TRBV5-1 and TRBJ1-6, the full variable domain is KAGVTQTPRYLIKTRGQQVTLSCSPISGHRSVSWYQQTPGQGLQFLFEYFSETQRNKGNFPGRFSGRQFSNSRSEMNVSTLELGDSALYLCASSLAGYEASPLHFGNGTRLTVT.

CDR3 sequence reads: CASSPLDSSNTEAFF. CDR3 DNA sequence: TGTGCCAGCTCACCCCTGGACAGCTCGAACACTGAAGCTTTCTTT. This sequence joins TRBV18 and TRBJ1-1, with a weak D call TRBD1 (6 bases). Trimming shortened V by 3 bases and J by 1 base, and 12 bases separated the two germline ends. The CDR3 runs 15 residues. Per germline, CDR1 KGHSH and CDR2 LQKENI.

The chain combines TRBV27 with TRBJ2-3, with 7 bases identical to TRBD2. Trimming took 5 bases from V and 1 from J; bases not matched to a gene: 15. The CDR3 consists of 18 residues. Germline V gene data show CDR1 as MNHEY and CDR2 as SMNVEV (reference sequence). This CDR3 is CASSDPAGLPLGTDTQYF. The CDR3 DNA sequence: TGTGCCAGCAGTGACCCAGCGGGACTTCCTCTTGGCACAGATACGCAGTATTTT.

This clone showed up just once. The CDR3 nucleotides are TGCGCCAGCACCTACAGGGGGCCGGGGGCCAACGTCCTGACTTTC. It yields the protein CASTYRGPGANVLTF. The rearrangement joins TRBV5-1 to TRBJ2-6, with 9 bases lining up with TRBD1. Germline values: CDR1 SGHRS, CDR2 YFSETQ. The CDR3 consists of 15 residues. V gave up 6 bases and J gave up 4 bases; unmatched junction bases: 5.

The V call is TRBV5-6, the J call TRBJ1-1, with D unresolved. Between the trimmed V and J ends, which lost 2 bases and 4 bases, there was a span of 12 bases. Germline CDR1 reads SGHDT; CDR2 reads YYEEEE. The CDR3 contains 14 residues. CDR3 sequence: CASSFVGEGTEAFF. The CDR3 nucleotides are TGTGCCAGCAGCTTCGTCGGTGAGGGCACTGAAGCTTTCTTT.